This TCR beta chain is drawn from a study of blood T cell repertoires in COVID-19. Data came from immunoSEQ multiplex PCR; TCRdb stores just in-frame clones and leaves some out. The sample contains around 330,000 clones, around nine tenths of which appear only once. The length of the CDR3 is 15 residues. V trimming: 5 bases; J trimming: 7 bases; junction bases outside the gene matches: 11. CDR1 SEHNR and CDR2 FQNEAQ come from the germline V gene (reference sequence). The J gene is TRBJ1-2, the V gene TRBV7-9; 9 bases align to TRBD1. The TCR comes from a man aged 55 to 70 who had recovered from COVID-19. Sequenced material: PBMCs or T cells enriched from blood (not recorded which). In DNA form, the CDR3 reads TGTGCCAGCAGCCAAACCCCCGGGACAGGGATTGGCTACACCTTC. It codes for CASSQTPGTGIGYTF.